This TCR beta chain was documented in a study of metastatic and nonmetastatic thyroid tumors. Overall study context: Repertoire data that came from the blood and tumor or nodule tissue of malignant and benign thyroid patients were compared.

This clone has ten or more counts. Every patient underwent thyroid surgery untreated. TCRdb re-called clones via MiXCR from the PCR reads. The table includes 53,000 or so clones, approximately 20% detected once. The CDR3 extends over 13 amino acids. The V gene lost 5 bases and the J gene lost 6 bases, with 8 bases spanning the gap. The germline gives CDR1 SGHNT, CDR2 YENEEA. This sequence originates from a female donor with papillary thyroid cancer or a benign thyroid nodule (not recorded which). Some clones in this sample may be carry-over from other donors' samples. Input material: blood. This chain uses TRBV11-3 with TRBJ1-6; TRBD1 is a possible D gene (5 bases). The CDR3 loop reads CASSKGVNSPLHF. CDR3 nucleotides: TGTGCCAGCAGCAAAGGGGTTAATTCACCCCTCCACTTT.